This T cell receptor beta chain derives from a study of cytomegalovirus exposure and HLA in healthy donors. Regarding the study as a whole: In vitro assays verified that a few CMV-associated chains recognized CMV antigens specifically. Earlier analysis found most TCR beta V segments productive about 87% or about 30% of the time.

The PCR ran on 60 Vbeta and 13 Jbeta primers. The protocol was immunoSEQ multiplex PCR, while the TCRdb copy is restricted to in-frame clones and leaves out a portion. The sample shows under 200,000 clones, approximately 78% of them seen only once. On this clone itself: The antigen remains unidentified.

Looked up from germline, CDR1 is MNHEY and CDR2 is SVGAGI. The CDR3 loop spans 14 amino acids. The trim removed 4 bases at V and 6 bases at J, leaving 6 bases unmatched. This clonotype was obtained from a woman younger than 35 in good health and CMV-seronegative. The V and J genes are TRBV6-5 and TRBJ2-1, with 7 bases matching TRBD2. What was sequenced was PBMCs. The CDR3 coding sequence is TGTGCCAGCAGTTCTACAATAGCGGGCAATGAGCAGTTCTTC. It codes for CASSSTIAGNEQFF.